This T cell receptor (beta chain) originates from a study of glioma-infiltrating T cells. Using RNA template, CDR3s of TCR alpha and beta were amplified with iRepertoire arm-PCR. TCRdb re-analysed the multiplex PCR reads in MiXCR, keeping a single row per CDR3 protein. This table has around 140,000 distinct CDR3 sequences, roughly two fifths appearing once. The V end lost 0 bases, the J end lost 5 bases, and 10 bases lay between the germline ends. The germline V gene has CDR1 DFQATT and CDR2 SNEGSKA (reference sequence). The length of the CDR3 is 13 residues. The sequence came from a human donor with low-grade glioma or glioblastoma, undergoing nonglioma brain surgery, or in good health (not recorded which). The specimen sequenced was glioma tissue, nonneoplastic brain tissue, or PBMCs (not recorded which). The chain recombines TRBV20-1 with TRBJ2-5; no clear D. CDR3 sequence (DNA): TGCAGTGCTAGAGATTACGCCGGGGAGACCCAGTACTTC. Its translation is CSARDYAGETQYF.